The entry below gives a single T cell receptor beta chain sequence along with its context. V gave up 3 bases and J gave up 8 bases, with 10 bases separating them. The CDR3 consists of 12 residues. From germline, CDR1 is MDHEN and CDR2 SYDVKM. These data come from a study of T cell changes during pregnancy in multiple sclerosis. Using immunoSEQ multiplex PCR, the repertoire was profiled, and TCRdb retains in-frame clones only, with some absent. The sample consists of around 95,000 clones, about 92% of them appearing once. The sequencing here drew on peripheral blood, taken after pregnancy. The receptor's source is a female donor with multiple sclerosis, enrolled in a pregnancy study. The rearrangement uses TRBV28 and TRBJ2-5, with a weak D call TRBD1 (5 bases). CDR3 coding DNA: TGTGCCAGCAGTTTGGGGCCAGCAACCCAGTACTTC. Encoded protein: CASSLGPATQYF. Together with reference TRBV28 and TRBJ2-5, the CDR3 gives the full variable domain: DVKVTQSSRYLVKRTGEKVFLECVQDMDHENMFWYRQDPGLGLRLIYFSYDVKMKEKGDIPEGYSVSREKKERFSLILESASTNQTSMYLCASSLGPATQYFGPGTRLLVL.